This T cell receptor (beta chain) came from a study of technical replicates of blood from a few donors. This clone was seen once. TCRdb keeps only in-frame clones here, not all; method: immunoSEQ multiplex PCR. The repertoire holds 60,000 to 85,000 clones, with about 94% as singletons. The TCR sequence derives from a human donor in good health. The sample taken for sequencing was T cells isolated from PBMCs.

The CDR3, as DNA: TGTGCCAGCAGTGGACCGGGACAGGGGACCTACGAGCAGTACTTC. This encodes CASSGPGQGTYEQYF. This chain joins TRBV6-5 and TRBJ2-7; 10 nucleotides agree with TRBD1. Germline values: CDR1 MNHEY, CDR2 SVGAGI. V shed 5 bases, J shed 2 bases, and the junction held 6 bases outside the gene matches. This CDR3 has 15 residues.